This entry concerns a single TCR beta chain. Its antigen is currently unknown. The V gene lost 7 bases and the J gene lost 1 base, with 13 bases spanning the gap. Germline V lookup: CDR1 LNHDA, CDR2 SQIVND (reference sequence). The CDR3 has 14 residues. The data were obtained in a study of cytomegalovirus exposure and HLA in healthy donors. The study, taken as a whole, reports: In a later analysis, specific HLA alleles were associated with 15,000 to 20,000 TCR beta sequences at a 0.05 false discovery rate.

A multiplex PCR was run with 60 Vbeta primers and 13 Jbeta primers. The data were produced by immunoSEQ multiplex PCR, yet TCRdb's version contains in-frame clones alone and is incomplete. The repertoire holds fewer than 250,000 clones, with 82% as singletons. What was sequenced was PBMCs. This TCR was recovered from a man aged 35-49 years in good health and CMV-seropositive. The chain recombines TRBV19 with TRBJ1-1; TRBD1 is a possible D gene (5 bases). The CDR3 DNA follows: TGTGCCAGTACATTGGGACTGGCGAACACTGAAGCTTTCTTT. Translating it yields CASTLGLANTEAFF.